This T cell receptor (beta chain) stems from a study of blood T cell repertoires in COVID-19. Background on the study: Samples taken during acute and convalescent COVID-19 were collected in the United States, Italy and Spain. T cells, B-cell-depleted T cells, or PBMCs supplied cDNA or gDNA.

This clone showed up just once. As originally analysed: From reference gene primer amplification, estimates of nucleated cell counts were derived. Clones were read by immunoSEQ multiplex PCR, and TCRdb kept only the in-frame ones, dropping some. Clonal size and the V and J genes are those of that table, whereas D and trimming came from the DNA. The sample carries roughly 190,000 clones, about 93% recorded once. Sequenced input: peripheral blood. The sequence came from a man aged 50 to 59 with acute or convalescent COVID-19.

Written as DNA, the CDR3 is TGTGCCACCTCAATAAGGGGGATTAACTATGGCTACACCTTC. This encodes CATSIRGINYGYTF. V gene TRBV6-5 combines with J gene TRBJ1-2; the D gene is possibly TRBD1 (6 bases). CDR1 is MNHEY and CDR2 is SVGAGI in the germline V gene. V lost 10 bases and J 1 base, leaving 16 bases between the germline ends. This CDR3 spans 14 amino acids.